This T cell receptor beta chain was captured by sequencing in a study of blood T cell repertoires in COVID-19. At the level of the study: From the United States, Italy and Spain came samples of acute and convalescent COVID-19. The analysed material was cDNA or gDNA that came from T cells, B-cell-depleted T cells, or PBMCs.

Some clones are missing from TCRdb's copy, which holds only in-frame ones; the method was immunoSEQ multiplex PCR. The sample lists some 290,000 clones, around nine tenths occurring once. Per the germline V gene, CDR1 is MDHEN and CDR2 is SYDVKM. The ends were cut back, 6 bases at V and 4 bases at J, with 9 bases in the middle. This CDR3 comprises 12 residues. The sequencing sample was made of peripheral blood. The chain joins TRBV28 to TRBJ2-5; D is uncertain. The sequence was collected from a woman aged 25 to 39 with COVID-19, enrolled during active disease. The CDR3 DNA sequence: TGTGCCAGCAGCTCCCCAGGAGAGACCCAGTACTTC. It specifies CASSSPGETQYF.